One and the same sample provided the 8 T cell receptor beta chains below, sequenced in a study of blood T cell repertoires in COVID-19. Profiled with immunoSEQ multiplex PCR; TCRdb holds only in-frame clones, not every one. The data contain fewer than 300,000 clones, approximately 85% of them singletons. Source material: PBMCs or T cells enriched from blood (not recorded which). The receptors shown here come from a woman aged 25-40 years who had recovered from COVID-19.

The V call is TRBV7-9, the J call TRBJ1-1, with 7 bases aligning to TRBD1. Germline V lookup: CDR1 SEHNR, CDR2 FQNEAQ (reference sequence). The CDR3 consists of 14 residues. V lost 5 bases, J lost 0 bases, and 3 bases stayed unmatched. The CDR3 region is CASSLQGVNTEAFF. As DNA, the CDR3 is TGTGCCAGCAGCCTTCAGGGGGTGAACACTGAAGCTTTCTTT.

The rearrangement links TRBV7-8 to TRBJ2-5, with D possibly matching TRBD2 (6 bases). V was shortened by 11 bases and J by 7 bases, with 23 bases between the two germline ends. Germline loops: CDR1 SGHVS, CDR2 FQNEAQ. The CDR3 spans 14 residues. DNA for the CDR3: TGTGCCGGAGGGGCTAGCGCCATGGGTGGGACCCAGTACTTC. Its translation: CAGGASAMGGTQYF. Full variable domain (rest looked up from reference TRBV7-8 and TRBJ2-5): GAGVSQSPRYKVAKRGQDVALRCDPISGHVSLFWYQQALGQGPEFLTYFQNEAQLDKSGLPSDRFFAERPEGSVSTLKIQRTQQEDSAVYLCAGGASAMGGTQYFGPGTRLLVL.

V usage is TRBV27 and J usage is TRBJ2-3; D gene uncertain. CDR3 length: 16 residues. Germline V gene data show CDR1 as MNHEY and CDR2 as SMNVEV (reference sequence). Deletions cut 6 bases from V and 5 bases from J, with 21 bases between. CDR3 in DNA: TGTGCCAGCAGATTTGCCCCGAGGCATCCGGGAGATACGCAGTATTTT. Protein product: CASRFAPRHPGDTQYF.

This clone appeared a single time. The rearrangement links TRBV5-6 to TRBJ1-2; 7 bases are a match to TRBD1. J was trimmed by 3 bases and V by 3 bases; bases with no gene match: 11. The CDR3 has 16 residues. Germline lookup yields CDR1 SGHDT and CDR2 YYEEEE. CDR3 protein: CASSSDRLFMDYGYTF. In nucleotides, the CDR3 is TGTGCCAGCAGCTCGGACAGGCTTTTCATGGACTATGGCTACACCTTC.

V is TRBV5-6 and J is TRBJ2-3, with 11 bases fitting TRBD2. The CDR3 loop spans 19 amino acids. V was pared by 2 bases and J by 4 bases, with 15 bases of the junction left unmatched. In germline, CDR1 is SGHDT, CDR2 YYEEEE. The CDR3 nucleotides read TGTGCCAGCAGCTTACCCCCCGGAACTAGCGGGAGTTTTCCAGATACGCAGTATTTT. Protein product: CASSLPPGTSGSFPDTQYF.

This chain uses TRBV12-5 with TRBJ2-3; a weak D match, TRBD2 (6 bases). This CDR3 comprises 12 residues. Trimming cost V 3 bases and J 10 bases, with 11 bases left between them. CDR1 and CDR2 (germline): LGHNT, FRNRAP. The CDR3 is CASGLGERAQYF. CDR3 sequence (DNA): TGTGCTAGTGGTTTAGGGGAGCGGGCGCAGTATTTT. Looking up the rest from reference TRBV12-5 and TRBJ2-3 gives the full variable domain: DARVTQTPRHKVTEMGQEVTMRCQPILGHNTVFWYRQTMMQGLELLAYFRNRAPLDDSGMPKDRFSAEMPDATLATLKIQPSEPRDSAVYFCASGLGERAQYFGPGTRLTVL.

In this sample, this clone turned up a few times. This chain links TRBV9 with TRBJ2-2; weak D call: TRBD2 (6 bases). Per germline, CDR1 SGDLS and CDR2 YYNGEE. The CDR3 has 16 residues. Trimming pared 4 bases from V and 1 base from J, leaving 14 bases between. CDR3 loop: CASSPRQGGNTGELFF. The CDR3 DNA reads TGTGCCAGCAGCCCTCGCCAGGGAGGGAACACCGGGGAGCTGTTTTTT.

This chain uses TRBV21-1 with TRBJ2-5; no DNA check was done on the table's D call, TRBD1. TRBV21-1 has pseudogene status. The CDR3 extends over 16 amino acids. The CDR3 DNA reads TGTGCCAGCAGCAACCTATGCGACAGGGCAAGCCTGACCCAGTACTTC. It yields the protein CASSNLCDRASLTQYF.